A selection of T cell receptor beta chains follows, all from one sample in a study of Graves' ophthalmopathy and Graves' hyperthyroidism. One entry per CDR3 protein, called by TCRdb with MiXCR from the multiplex PCR reads. Of a few hundred thousand distinct CDR3 sequences in the sample, just over 15% were seen once. The sample taken for sequencing was peripheral blood. The receptors come from a woman younger than 30 with stable Graves' hyperthyroidism. CDR3s include the opening cysteine and the closing phenylalanine or tryptophan. A D gene is named only where the DNA matches it firmly. Some rows mark clone size as missing; the rest say once, few, many or name a class of expanded clone.

>TRBJ1-2|many|.|TRBV19
CASSILRGNSNYGYTF
TGTGCCAGTAGTATCCTCCGAGGAAACTCCAACTATGGCTACACCTTC
>TRBJ1-2|many|.|TRBV5-1
CASSSGASDRLTVYGYTF
TGCGCCAGCAGCTCGGGCGCCTCCGACAGACTGACTGTCTATGGCTACACCTTC
>TRBJ1-6|many|.|TRBV10-3
CAIGPRPLSNSPLHF
TGTGCCATCGGTCCCAGGCCGCTCTCGAATTCACCCCTCCACTTT
>TRBJ2-3|.|TRBD2|TRBV27
CASKPRGDTDTQYF
TGTGCCAGCAAACCTCGGGGGGACACAGATACGCAGTATTTT
>TRBJ2-5|.|TRBD2|TRBV29-1
CSVPTSGEETQYF
TGCAGCGTCCCGACTAGCGGGGAAGAGACCCAGTACTTC
>TRBJ1-6|.|TRBD1|TRBV12-3/TRBV12-4
CTSISRQGQVSPLHF
TGTACCAGCATCTCCAGACAGGGCCAGGTATCACCCCTCCACTTT
>TRBJ1-1|many|.|TRBV20-1
CSARPGGLNTEAFF
TGCAGTGCAAGACCCGGGGGCCTGAACACTGAAGCTTTCTTT
>TRBJ1-5|many|TRBD1|TRBV12-3/TRBV12-4
CASSFGDRAGNQPQHF
TGTGCCAGCAGTTTTGGGGACAGGGCCGGCAATCAGCCCCAGCATTTT
>TRBJ1-3|.|.|TRBV11-2
CASSLEWTDFGNTIYF
TGTGCCAGCAGCTTAGAATGGACAGACTTTGGAAACACCATATATTTT
>TRBJ2-5|.|.|TRBV19
CASSLRRGPGETQYF
TGTGCCAGTAGTCTTAGGAGGGGTCCGGGAGAGACCCAGTACTTC
>TRBJ1-3|many|.|TRBV7-2
CASSLRLSGNTIYF
TGTGCCAGCAGCTTACGTCTATCTGGAAACACCATATATTTT
>TRBJ2-7|many|.|TRBV20-1
CSARGPSSYEQYF
TGCAGTGCTAGAGGGCCCAGCTCTTACGAGCAGTACTTC
>TRBJ1-5|many|TRBD1|TRBV12-3/TRBV12-4
CASRLGDSSPYQPQHF
TGTGCCAGCCGGCTGGGGGACAGTTCCCCGTATCAGCCCCAGCATTTT
>TRBJ1-2|many|TRBD1|TRBV5-6
CASSSPVRDRVGYTF
TGTGCCAGCAGCTCCCCCGTCCGGGACAGGGTCGGCTACACCTTC
>TRBJ2-7|.|TRBD2|TRBV6-5
CASSYGLAGGLPAAEQYF
TGTGCCAGCAGCTACGGACTAGCGGGAGGTCTCCCAGCGGCCGAGCAGTACTTC
>TRBJ2-5|many|.|TRBV7-2
CASSLGLSQETQYF
TGTGCCAGCAGCTTAGGACTGTCACAAGAGACCCAGTACTTC
>TRBJ2-2|.|.|TRBV19
CASSILGSNTGELFF
TGTGCCAGTAGTATTTTGGGGTCGAACACCGGGGAGCTGTTTTTT
>TRBJ1-6|few|.|TRBV6-1
CASSQLPGNSPLHF
TGTGCCAGCAGCCAGTTACCGGGGAATTCACCCCTCCACTTT
>TRBJ2-1|many|.|TRBV12-3/TRBV12-4
CASSSLGSVRSNEQFF
TGTGCCAGCAGTTCCCTGGGTAGCGTAAGGAGCAATGAGCAGTTCTTC
>TRBJ2-4|.|.|TRBV29-1
CSVRTVALAKNIQYF
TGCAGCGTCCGAACAGTAGCTTTAGCCAAAAACATTCAGTACTTC
>TRBJ1-6|many|.|TRBV27
CASSTGRGNSPLHF
TGTGCCAGCAGTACGGGGAGAGGTAATTCACCCCTCCACTTT
>TRBJ1-5|many|.|TRBV12-3/TRBV12-4
CASSLAGRGSNQPQHF
TGTGCCAGCAGTTTAGCAGGCAGGGGTAGCAATCAGCCCCAGCATTTT
>TRBJ2-3|many|.|TRBV6-1
CASRTLSTDTQYF
TGTGCCAGCAGGACACTTAGCACAGATACGCAGTATTTT
>TRBJ1-1|.|.|TRBV12-3/TRBV12-4
CASTPHEQPLTEAFF
TGTGCCAGCACCCCGCACGAGCAGCCTCTTACTGAAGCTTTCTTT
>TRBJ1-1|.|TRBD1|TRBV12-3/TRBV12-4
CASSLGQTTEAFF
TGTGCCAGCAGTCTGGGACAGACAACCGAAGCTTTCTTT
>TRBJ2-2|many|.|TRBV29-1
CSVRNTGELFF
TGCAGCGTAAGAAACACCGGGGAGCTGTTTTTT
>TRBJ1-1|.|.|TRBV3-1
CASSQEGPYISWF
TGTGCCAGCAGCCAAGAGGGTCCTTACATCAGCTGGTTT
>TRBJ1-3|many|.|TRBV6-2/TRBV6-3
CASSLHPTGVGNTIYF
TGTGCCAGCAGCCTCCACCCGACAGGAGTCGGAAACACCATATATTTT
>TRBJ1-2|many|.|TRBV6-4
CASSQGRYYGYTF
TGTGCCAGCAGTCAGGGGCGCTACTATGGCTACACCTTC
>TRBJ1-1|many|.|TRBV6-1
CASSEYVGAGRAEAFF
TGTGCCAGCAGTGAATACGTGGGCGCCGGTCGGGCTGAAGCTTTCTTT
>TRBJ1-2|many|.|TRBV9
CASSVGPGQTNYGYTF
TGTGCCAGCAGCGTAGGCCCAGGACAGACTAACTATGGCTACACCTTC
>TRBJ2-4|.|.|TRBV20-1
CSAKEDKNIQYF
TGCAGCGCCAAGGAGGACAAAAACATTCAGTACTTC
>TRBJ2-7|.|.|TRBV28
CASSLLGPLTYEQYF
TGTGCCAGCAGTTTACTGGGACCACTGACCTACGAGCAGTACTTC
>TRBJ1-2|many|.|TRBV6-2/TRBV6-3
CASSYSRIGDRGGYTF
TGTGCCAGCAGTTACTCGAGGATAGGGGATCGCGGCGGCTACACCTTC
>TRBJ2-7|few|TRBD2|TRBV19
CASSIVGNSGGPGDEQYF
TGTGCCAGTAGTATAGTGGGGAATAGCGGGGGCCCAGGGGACGAGCAGTACTTC
>TRBJ1-1|.|.|TRBV5-4
CASSLDVGQRPEKFTEAFF
TGTGCCAGCAGCTTGGACGTCGGACAGAGACCAGAAAAATTCACTGAAGCTTTCTTT
>TRBJ2-5|many|TRBD1|TRBV20-1
CSAKGASQETQYF
TGCAGTGCTAAGGGGGCCTCCCAAGAGACCCAGTACTTC
>TRBJ2-7|many|.|TRBV6-1
CASSEGNWQPYEQYF
TGTGCCAGCAGTGAGGGGAACTGGCAGCCCTACGAGCAGTACTTC
>TRBJ2-7|few|.|TRBV29-1
CSVEGTGAEQYF
TGCAGCGTTGAAGGAACTGGGGCCGAGCAGTACTTC
>TRBJ1-1|many|.|TRBV5-6
CASSLKTSAGTEAFF
TGTGCCAGCAGCTTGAAGACATCGGCAGGGACTGAAGCTTTCTTT
>TRBJ2-6|.|.|TRBV13
CASRWSGSGANVLTF
TGTGCCAGCAGATGGTCAGGCTCTGGGGCCAACGTCCTGACTTTC
>TRBJ1-2|many|.|TRBV29-1
CSVEHRLYTF
TGCAGCGTTGAACACAGACTCTACACCTTC
>TRBJ1-1|.|.|TRBV2
CASSETVGTEACF
TGTGCCAGCAGTGAGACTGTGGGCACTGAGGCTTGCTTT
>TRBJ2-5|many|TRBD1|TRBV13
CASSQRTGKETQYF
TGTGCCAGCAGCCAAAGGACAGGCAAAGAGACCCAGTACTTC
>TRBJ1-1|many|TRBD1|TRBV12-3/TRBV12-4
CATDSGTGVEAFF
TGTGCCACGGATTCCGGGACAGGGGTTGAAGCTTTCTTT